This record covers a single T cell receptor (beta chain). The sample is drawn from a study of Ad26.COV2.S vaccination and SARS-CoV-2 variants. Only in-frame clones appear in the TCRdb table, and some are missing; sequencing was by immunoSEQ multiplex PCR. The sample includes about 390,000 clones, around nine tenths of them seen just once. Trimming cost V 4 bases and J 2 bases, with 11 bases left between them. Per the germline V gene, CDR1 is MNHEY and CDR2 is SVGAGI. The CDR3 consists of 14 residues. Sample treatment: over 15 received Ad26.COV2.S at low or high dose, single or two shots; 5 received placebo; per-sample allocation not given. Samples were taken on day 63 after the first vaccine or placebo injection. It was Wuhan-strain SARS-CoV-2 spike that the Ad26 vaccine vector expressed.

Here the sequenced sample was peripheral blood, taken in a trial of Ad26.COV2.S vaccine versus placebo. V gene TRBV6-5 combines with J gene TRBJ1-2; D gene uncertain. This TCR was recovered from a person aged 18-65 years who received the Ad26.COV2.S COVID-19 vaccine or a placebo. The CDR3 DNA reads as TGTGCCAGCAGTTTCCGGGATCCAAACTATGGCTACACCTTC. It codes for CASSFRDPNYGYTF.